The T cell receptor (beta chain) described here comes from a study of shared T cell receptors in the human thymus (dated by TCRdb to the early 2020s). With regard to the full study: The study examined how the human thymus generates shared, self-reactive T-cell receptor alpha chains.

The CDR3, from cysteine to phenylalanine, totals 20 residues. The entry retains the CDR3 DNA only, 60 bases that are in frame from base 1. Trimmed from V: 1 base; trimmed from J: 2 bases; junction bases lacking a gene match: 22. According to the germline V gene, CDR1 reads SQVTM and CDR2 reads ANQGSEA. The library was built by means of the immunoSEQ multiplex PCR assay. The table comes from immuneACCESS by way of TCRdb, which keeps in-frame sequences with V and J called. Part of the clones is missing from these tables; in studies checked, under half for an unresolved V gene and the rest for unknown reasons. This sample has around 730,000 clones in its table, and over 75% of those were observed once. The ten most abundant clones make up around 0.0099% of the sample. Comments on this clone: Its antigen is still unknown. No qualities accompany the bases; no much larger clone lies one base away.

These records were also assigned to another study, of human thymus T cells. The second source states: Immunologically healthy infants undergoing open corrective cardiac surgery for congenital heart defects in Finland were used as donors. Thymus tissue was collected as surgical resects that were removed during corrective cardiac surgery. Usage of V and J gene segments appeared to be biased in both the thymic and the peripheral blood repertoires. According to the related research, thymic TCR repertoires were highly overlapping among unrelated individuals. The study used under ten infant thymus samples plus four related peripheral blood samples to characterize TCR alpha and beta repertoires. Donor ages ranged from about 6 to 250 days, and the cohort comprised six or seven male and a couple of female infants. After being mechanically released from the tissue, thymocytes were kept at -70 degrees C in pellets of 10-30 million cells. Genomic DNA was extracted from frozen cell pellets with a QIAsymphony instrument. Using the immunoSEQ multiplex PCR assay, the TCRB and TCRAD loci were amplified from a standardized quantity of quality-controlled genomic DNA. The amplicons covered the V(D)J region and were long enough to include the CDR3 and to identify the V and J genes. The amplicons were sequenced on an Illumina platform via the commercial immunoSEQ service. Corrections for primer bias and sequencing errors followed previously described methods, while TCRAD and TCRB definitions were based on the IMGT database. Analysis of the repertoires was done with immunoSEQ Analyzer 3.0 and VDJTools and included basic statistics, V/J segment usage, diversity estimates, rarefaction and pairwise overlap. Diversity was estimated using the Chao1, ChaoE, Efron-Thisted, Shannon and inverse Simpson indices, and was also estimated on datasets down-sampled to the size of the smallest sample. For repertoire overlap, CDR3 nucleotide sequence, V gene and J gene had to match strictly, and clustering was done by Jaccard-based multidimensional scaling. On average, about 810,000 unique TCRB clonotypes were obtained from thymus samples, compared with approximately 82,000 from blood samples.

The TCR comes from a girl under two years old with a congenital heart defect. Donor details come from another sample of the same person, matched by shared clones. Sequenced: thymocytes. In this chain, TRBV29-1 is recombined with TRBJ2-7, with 8 bases aligning to TRBD1. This receptor has the CDR3 CSVEVGKLGAGQVSPYEQYF. The DNA sequence is as follows: TGCAGCGTTGAAGTGGGGAAACTTGGGGCGGGACAGGTAAGCCCCTACGAGCAGTACTTC.